The TCR beta chain under discussion was sequenced for a study of blood T cell repertoires in COVID-19. As for the study in general: Whether acute or convalescent, the COVID-19 samples came from the United States, Italy and Spain. T cells, B-cell-depleted T cells, or PBMCs provided the cDNA or gDNA that served as material.

Grouping used clinical history reported by participants in a survey and questionnaire. In the original processing: Estimation of nucleated cell counts was performed using reference gene primer amplification. Some clones are missing from TCRdb's copy, which holds only in-frame ones; the method was immunoSEQ multiplex PCR. That table supplies the V and J calls and clone size; D and trimming were determined from the DNA. Altogether 450,000 to 500,000 clones are present, more than 85% being singletons, with the ten largest covering 8.3%. Germline V gene lookup returns CDR1 ENHRY and CDR2 SYGVKD. V lost 3 bases and J 7 bases, leaving 9 bases between the germline ends. This CDR3 comprises 12 residues.

The sample comprised PBMCs or T cells enriched from blood (not recorded which). This receptor was taken from a woman aged 60-70 years who had recovered from COVID-19. This chain uses TRBV10-3 with TRBJ1-1; D is perhaps TRBD1 (5 bases). The DNA of the CDR3 is TGTGCCATCAGTGACCCGACAGTTGAAGCTTTCTTT. Protein sequence: CAISDPTVEAFF.